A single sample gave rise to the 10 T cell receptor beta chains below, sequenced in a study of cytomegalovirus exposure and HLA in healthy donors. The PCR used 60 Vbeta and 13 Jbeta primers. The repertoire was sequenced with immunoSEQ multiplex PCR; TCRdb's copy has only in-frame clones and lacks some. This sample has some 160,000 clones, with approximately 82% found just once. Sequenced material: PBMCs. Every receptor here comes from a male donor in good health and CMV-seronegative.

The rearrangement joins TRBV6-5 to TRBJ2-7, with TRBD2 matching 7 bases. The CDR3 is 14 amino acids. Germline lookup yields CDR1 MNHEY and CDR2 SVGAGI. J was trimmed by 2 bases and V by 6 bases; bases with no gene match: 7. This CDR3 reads CASSRDYSTYEQYF. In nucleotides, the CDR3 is TGTGCCAGCAGCCGGGACTACTCAACCTACGAGCAGTACTTC.

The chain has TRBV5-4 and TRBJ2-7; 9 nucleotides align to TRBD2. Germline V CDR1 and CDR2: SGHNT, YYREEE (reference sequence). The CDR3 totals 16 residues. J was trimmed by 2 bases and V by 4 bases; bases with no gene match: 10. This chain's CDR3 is CASSIERGDPPYEQYF. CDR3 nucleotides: TGTGCCAGCAGCATAGAGCGGGGGGACCCCCCCTACGAGCAGTACTTC.

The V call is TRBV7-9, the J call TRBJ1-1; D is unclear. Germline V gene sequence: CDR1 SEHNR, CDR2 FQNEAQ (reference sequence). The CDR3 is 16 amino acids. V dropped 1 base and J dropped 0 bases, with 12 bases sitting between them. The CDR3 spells CASSLDGDIMNTEAFF. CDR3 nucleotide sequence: TGTGCCAGCAGCTTAGACGGGGATATCATGAACACTGAAGCTTTCTTT.

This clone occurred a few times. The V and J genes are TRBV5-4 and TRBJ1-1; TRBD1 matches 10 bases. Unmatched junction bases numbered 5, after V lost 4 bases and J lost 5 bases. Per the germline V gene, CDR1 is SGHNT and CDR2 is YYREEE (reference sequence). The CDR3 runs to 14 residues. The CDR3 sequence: CASSRGQGKTEAFF. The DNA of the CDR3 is TGTGCCAGCAGCCGGGGACAGGGGAAGACTGAAGCTTTCTTT.

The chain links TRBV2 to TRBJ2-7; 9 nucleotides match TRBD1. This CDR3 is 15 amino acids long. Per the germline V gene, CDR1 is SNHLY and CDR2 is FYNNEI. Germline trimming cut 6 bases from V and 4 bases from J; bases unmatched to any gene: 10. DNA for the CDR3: TGTGCCAGCAGGGGGCCCGGGACAGGGCTTTACGAGCAGTACTTC. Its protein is CASRGPGTGLYEQYF.

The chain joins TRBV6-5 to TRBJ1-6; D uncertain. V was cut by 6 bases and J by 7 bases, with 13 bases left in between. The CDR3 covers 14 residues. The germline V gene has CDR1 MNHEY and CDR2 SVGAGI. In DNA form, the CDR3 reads TGTGCCAGCAGCCCCAGGTTACGGAATTCACCCCTCCACTTT. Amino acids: CASSPRLRNSPLHF.

CDR3 loop: CASSQQDRGTQYF. The CDR3 coding sequence is TGTGCCAGCAGCCAACAGGACAGGGGTACCCAGTACTTC. The J gene is TRBJ2-5, the V gene TRBV7-2, with 9 bases aligning to TRBD1. This CDR3 spans 13 amino acids. V trimming: 5 bases; J trimming: 8 bases; junction bases outside the gene matches: 6. The V gene's germline CDR1 is SGHTA and CDR2 FQGNSA.

The CDR3 here is CASRNLAGGPSNEQFF. The CDR3 region has the DNA TGCGCCAGCAGAAACTTAGCGGGAGGGCCCTCCAATGAGCAGTTCTTC. The rearrangement joins TRBV5-1 to TRBJ2-1, with TRBD2 matching 11 bases. Per germline, CDR1 SGHRS and CDR2 YFSETQ. Trimming removed 5 bases from V and 6 bases from J; junction bases left unmatched: 10. This CDR3 has 16 residues.

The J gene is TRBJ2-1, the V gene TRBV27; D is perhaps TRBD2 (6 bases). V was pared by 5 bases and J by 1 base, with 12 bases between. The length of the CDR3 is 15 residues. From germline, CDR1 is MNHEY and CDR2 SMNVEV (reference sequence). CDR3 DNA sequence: TGTGCCAGCAGTGCGCGGGGAGGTTCCTACAATGAGCAGTTCTTC. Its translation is CASSARGGSYNEQFF.

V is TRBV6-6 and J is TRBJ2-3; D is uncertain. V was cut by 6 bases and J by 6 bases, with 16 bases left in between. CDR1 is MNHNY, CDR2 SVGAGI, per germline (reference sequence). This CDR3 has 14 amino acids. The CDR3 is CASRPDWVGDTQYF. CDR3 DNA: TGTGCCAGCAGACCCGACTGGGTTGGGGATACGCAGTATTTT.